Reported below is one T cell receptor (beta chain). This sample was included in a study of blood T cell repertoires in COVID-19. Study background: In each case, the material was cDNA or gDNA derived from T cells, B-cell-depleted T cells, or PBMCs.

Grouping used clinical history reported by participants in a survey and questionnaire. No more than 2 weeks before study entry, exposed participants had met a case of COVID-19. Germline V gives CDR1 SGHVS, CDR2 FNYEAQ. CDR3 size: 15 residues. Trimming left V 1 base short and J 0 bases short, with 7 bases between. Methods used by the authors: By means of reference gene primer amplification, nucleated cell counts were estimated. The data were produced by immunoSEQ multiplex PCR, yet TCRdb's version contains in-frame clones alone and is incomplete. Clonal size and the V and J genes are those of that table, whereas D and trimming came from the DNA. The table records 250,000 to 300,000 clones, 80% to 85% of them present only once.

J is TRBJ1-5 and V is TRBV7-6; no firm D call. The clonotype originates from a man aged 35-49 years who had been exposed to COVID-19. The specimen sequenced was PBMCs or T cells enriched from blood (not recorded which). CDR3 sequence: CASSLGPNSNQPQHF. CDR3 nucleotides: TGTGCCAGCAGCTTAGGGCCGAATAGCAATCAGCCCCAGCATTTT.